Given below is one T cell receptor (beta chain) in context. Its cognate antigen is unknown. cDNA libraries of TCR beta carried unique molecular identifiers. Each sample of roughly 0.95 to 10 million input T cells yielded roughly 0.5 million cDNA molecules, so each molecule approximated one T cell. Using its own MiXCR run on the PCR reads, TCRdb lists one record per CDR3 protein. The sample has hundreds of thousands of distinct CDR3 sequences, around 44% seen once. These data come from a study of post-analysis software for immune sequencing data. For the study at large: As for disease course, relapsing-remitting, secondary progressive and progressive-relapsing multiple sclerosis were all included.

Study observations and caveats: Normalized Chao1 diversity was significantly reduced in patients versus controls. Same-batch preparations were strongly co-clustered by F measure.

Sequences were obtained from blood. This TCR came from a girl between 5 and 17 years old with multiple sclerosis.

In nucleotides, the CDR3 is TGTGCCAGCAGTTCGAGCCGGACATTCCAAGAGACCCAGTACTTC. It is translated as CASSSSRTFQETQYF. The chain has TRBV27 and TRBJ2-5; possible D gene TRBD1, 5 bases. CDR3 length: 15 amino acids. CDR1 MNHEY and CDR2 SMNVEV come from the germline V gene (reference sequence). Deletions cut 4 bases from V and 1 base from J, with 13 bases between.